These T cell receptor beta chains were read from a single sample in a study of T cells in localized non-small cell lung cancer. Sequencing used immunoSEQ multiplex PCR; TCRdb keeps in-frame clones, though not all of them. Among more than 20,000 clones listed, about 87% were seen once. Sequenced material: peripheral blood, taken before any cancer treatment. All receptors derive from a male donor aged 60 or over with stage I squamous cell lung carcinoma. The CDR3 runs from the conserved cysteine through the conserved F or W. A D gene is named only where the DNA matches it firmly. Rows may omit the clone size; those that give it use once, few, many or a size class.

cdr3_aa cdr3_nt j_call d_call clone_size v_call
CASRLARANYGYTF TGTGCCAGCCGGTTGGCCAGGGCTAACTATGGCTACACCTTC TRBJ1-2 - - TRBV6-5
CASSLALAGGQETQYF TGTGCCAGCAGCTTAGCGCTAGCGGGGGGCCAAGAGACCCAGTACTTC TRBJ2-5 TRBD2 - TRBV7-2
CASSLAGVRTDTQYF TGTGCCAGCAGTTTAGCAGGAGTCCGCACAGATACGCAGTATTTT TRBJ2-3 - - TRBV27
CASSLTAGGLETQYF TGTGCCAGCAGCTTAACAGCGGGGGGGCTAGAGACCCAGTACTTC TRBJ2-5 TRBD2 - TRBV7-8
CASSPRPFSGSYNEQFF TGTGCCAGCAGCCCCCGACCTTTTAGCGGCTCCTACAATGAGCAGTTCTTC TRBJ2-1 - - TRBV11-2
CASSARGSEGNQPQHF TGTGCCAGCAGTGCGAGAGGTAGCGAGGGCAATCAGCCCCAGCATTTT TRBJ1-5 - - TRBV6-1
CASSRTSGGGTDTQYF TGTGCCAGCAGTCGGACTAGCGGGGGGGGCACAGATACGCAGTATTTT TRBJ2-3 TRBD2 - TRBV7-2
CASSDGAGGETEAFF TGTGCCAGCAGTGACGGCGCAGGGGGGGAGACTGAAGCTTTCTTT TRBJ1-1 TRBD1 - TRBV25-1
CASRGGERGTNEKLFF TGTGCCAGCCGAGGAGGGGAAAGGGGTACTAATGAAAAACTGTTTTTT TRBJ1-4 - - TRBV7-9
CASSPLGDRAHEQYF TGTGCCAGCAGTCCTCTTGGGGACAGGGCCCACGAGCAGTACTTC TRBJ2-7 TRBD1 - TRBV27
CASSLAVSKGNIQYF TGTGCCAGCAGCTTAGCGGTATCCAAAGGTAACATTCAGTACTTC TRBJ2-4 - - TRBV11-1
CASSTPGATYEQYF TGTGCCAGTAGTACCCCCGGGGCAACCTACGAGCAGTACTTC TRBJ2-7 - - TRBV19
CASSTRAGGGWNTEAFF TGTGCCAGCAGCACCCGGGCAGGGGGCGGATGGAACACTGAAGCTTTCTTT TRBJ1-1 - - TRBV21-1
CASSLTPGNSYEQYF TGTGCCAGCAGCTTGACGCCAGGGAACTCCTACGAGCAGTACTTC TRBJ2-7 - - TRBV5-6
CASRGGLGRPQHF TGTGCCAGCAGGGGGGGCTTAGGGCGGCCCCAGCATTTT TRBJ1-5 - once TRBV2
CASKGRTGGKVTEAFF TGTGCCAGCAAGGGGAGGACAGGGGGGAAGGTCACTGAAGCTTTCTTT TRBJ1-1 TRBD1 - TRBV28
CASSPPRTGRTDTQYF TGTGCCAGCTCACCACCGAGGACAGGGAGGACAGATACGCAGTATTTT TRBJ2-3 TRBD1 - TRBV18
CASTTGANTGELFF TGTGCCAGCACGACAGGGGCCAACACCGGGGAGCTGTTTTTT TRBJ2-2 TRBD1 - TRBV6-1
CASSYAQGSYEQYF TGTGCCAGCAGTTACGCGCAGGGCTCCTACGAGCAGTACTTC TRBJ2-7 - - TRBV6-6
CASSSPDGGGYGYTF TGCGCCAGCAGCTCTCCTGATGGGGGAGGCTATGGCTACACCTTC TRBJ1-2 - once TRBV4-1
CASSEGVQEAIKPNTGELFF TGTGCCAGCAGTGAGGGAGTACAGGAGGCGATAAAGCCGAACACCGGGGAGCTGTTTTTT TRBJ2-2 - - TRBV6-1
CASSLGGYRVGATNEKLFF TGTGCCAGCAGCTTAGGGGGGTACAGGGTCGGAGCAACTAATGAAAAACTGTTTTTT TRBJ1-4 - - TRBV11-2
CASSPLAGGLDEQFF TGTGCCAGCAGTCCCCTAGCGGGGGGGCTCGATGAGCAGTTCTTC TRBJ2-1 TRBD2 - TRBV2
CASSLGQGAPGYTF TGCGCCAGCAGCTTGGGACAGGGGGCGCCGGGCTACACCTTC TRBJ1-2 TRBD1 - TRBV5-1
CASSVEGNTGELFF TGTGCCAGCAGCGTAGAAGGGAACACCGGGGAGCTGTTTTTT TRBJ2-2 - - TRBV9
CASTGRGGTEAFF TGTGCCAGCACCGGCAGGGGAGGGACTGAAGCTTTCTTT TRBJ1-1 - - TRBV9
CASSLAASDTLGGYTF TGTGCCAGCAGCTTGGCGGCGAGTGATACCCTAGGTGGCTACACCTTC TRBJ1-2 - once TRBV5-4
CASSATWTRSILTEAFF TGTGCCAGCAGCGCCACTTGGACACGATCTATCTTGACTGAAGCTTTCTTT TRBJ1-1 - - TRBV5-6
CAWSVRITATNEKLFF TGTGCCTGGAGTGTAAGGATTACCGCAACTAATGAAAAACTGTTTTTT TRBJ1-4 - - TRBV30